In its sample, the clone carrying this T cell receptor beta chain was seen once. The target antigen is unknown. Some clones are missing from TCRdb's copy, which holds only in-frame ones; the method was immunoSEQ multiplex PCR. The sample holds about 150,000 clones; about 89% are singletons and the top ten take about 3%. The data originate from a study of cytomegalovirus exposure and HLA in healthy donors. This CDR3 region has 13 residues. After removal of 7 bases from V and 5 bases from J, the junction contained 5 bases not matched to a gene. CDR1 and CDR2 (germline): LNHDA, SQIVND (reference sequence). Study findings and constraints: In a later analysis, first-cohort TCR clusters were found to tend to co-occur in the 100 to 150 validation repertoires. Under in vitro conditions, a few CMV-associated chains were confirmed as specific for CMV antigens.

The chain employs TRBV19 and TRBJ2-5; 9 bases match TRBD1. The TCR sequence derives from a woman younger than 35 in good health and CMV-seropositive. Sequencing used PBMCs. CDR3: CASTATGGETQYF. The CDR3 DNA sequence: TGTGCCAGTACCGCTACAGGGGGCGAGACCCAGTACTTC.